The rows below give T cell receptor beta chains drawn from one sample of a study of blood T cell repertoires in COVID-19. Assay used: immunoSEQ multiplex PCR; TCRdb lists only in-frame clones, some missing. The repertoire includes some 150,000 clones, 65% to 90% of them detected once, and roughly 8.9% sits in the top ten. Sequences were obtained from peripheral blood. The receptors here all came from a woman aged 50 to 65 with acute or convalescent COVID-19. The CDR3 runs from the conserved cysteine through the conserved F or W. The D gene is left open where the match is weak. Expanded clones are given a class, and other clones once, few, many or no size at all.

TRBV5-1	.	.	TRBJ2-5	TGCGCCAGCAGCTTGGGACAAGGAAACCAAGAGACCCAGTACTTC	CASSLGQGNQETQYF
TRBV12-3/TRBV12-4	.	.	TRBJ2-3	TGTGCCAGCAGCCCGACAGATACGCAGTATTTT	CASSPTDTQYF
TRBV9	.	TRBD2	TRBJ2-1	TGTGCCAGCAGCGCACTAGCGTTCGATGAGCAGTTCTTC	CASSALAFDEQFF
TRBV7-2	few	TRBD1	TRBJ2-7	TGTGCCAGCAGCTCAGGGACAGGGGGCGCATACGAGCAGTACTTC	CASSSGTGGAYEQYF
TRBV14	.	TRBD2	TRBJ2-1	TGTGCCAGCAGCAGTAGCGGGGGCTTTTACAATGAGCAGTTCTTC	CASSSSGGFYNEQFF
TRBV21-1	.	.	TRBJ2-7	TGTGCCAGCAGCGGCCGGGACAGGGCCTACGAGCAGTACTTC	CASSGRDRAYEQYF
TRBV19	.	TRBD1	TRBJ2-2	TGTGCCAGTAGAGCAGACAGGGGGCAAACCGGGGAGCTGTTTTTT	CASRADRGQTGELFF
TRBV6-5	.	.	TRBJ1-6	TGTGCCAGCAGTTACTCCGCGACGGGGGGTCCCCTCCACTTT	CASSYSATGGPLHF
TRBV6-6	.	.	TRBJ1-4	TGTGCCAGCAGTTACGCAGAAGGGGTTGGGGAAAAACTGTTTTTT	CASSYAEGVGEKLFF
TRBV7-2	.	TRBD2	TRBJ2-1	TGTGCCAGCAGCTTAGGGACTAGTTCCTACAATGAGCAGTTCTTC	CASSLGTSSYNEQFF
TRBV4-2	.	TRBD1	TRBJ1-2	TGTGCCAGCAGCCAAGCATCCTGGGACAGGGGCTATGGCTACACCTTC	CASSQASWDRGYGYTF
TRBV12-3/TRBV12-4	.	.	TRBJ1-2	TGTGCCAGCAGCCAGGGGCTTGGCTACACCTTC	CASSQGLGYTF
TRBV6-4	.	.	TRBJ2-1	TGTGCCAGCAGTCCTACTGCCTACAATGAGCAGTTCTTC	CASSPTAYNEQFF
TRBV19	once	.	TRBJ2-7	TGTGCCAGTAGTATCTTGGCGGGACCCTACGAGCAGTACTTC	CASSILAGPYEQYF
TRBV3-1/TRBV3-2	.	TRBD1	TRBJ1-4	TGTGCCAGCAGCCGCCGGACAGGGGATGAAAAACTGTTTTTT	CASSRRTGDEKLFF
TRBV7-3	.	.	TRBJ2-5	TGTGCCAGCAGCAGATCCGGGACACCGTACCAAGAGACCCAGTACTTC	CASSRSGTPYQETQYF
TRBV9	.	TRBD1	TRBJ1-1	TGTGCCAGCAGCGTAGGGGGACAGGGGGCTCGGGTAGCTTTCTTT	CASSVGGQGARVAFF
TRBV6-5	.	TRBD1	TRBJ1-4	TGTGCCAGCAGCCTGAAGACAGGGAGTAATGAAAAACTGTTTTTT	CASSLKTGSNEKLFF
TRBV5-1	.	.	TRBJ2-2	TGCGCCAGCAGCTTGGAAGCGGGGGAGCTGTTTTTT	CASSLEAGELFF
TRBV25-1	.	TRBD1	TRBJ2-1	TGTGCCAGCAGTGGAGAGACAGGGGTCCTCTCTAGGTACAATGAGCAGTTCTTC	CASSGETGVLSRYNEQFF